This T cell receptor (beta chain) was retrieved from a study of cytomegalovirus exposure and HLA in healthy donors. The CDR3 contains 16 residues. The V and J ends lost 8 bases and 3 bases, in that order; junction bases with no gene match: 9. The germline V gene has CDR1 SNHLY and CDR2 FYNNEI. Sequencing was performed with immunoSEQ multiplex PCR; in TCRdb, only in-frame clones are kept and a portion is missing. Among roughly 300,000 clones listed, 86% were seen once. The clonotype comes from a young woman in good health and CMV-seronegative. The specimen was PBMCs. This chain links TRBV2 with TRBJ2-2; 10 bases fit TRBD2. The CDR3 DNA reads TGTGCCAGCCACCCCGGGACTAGCGTAGACACCGGGGAGCTGTTTTTT. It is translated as CASHPGTSVDTGELFF.